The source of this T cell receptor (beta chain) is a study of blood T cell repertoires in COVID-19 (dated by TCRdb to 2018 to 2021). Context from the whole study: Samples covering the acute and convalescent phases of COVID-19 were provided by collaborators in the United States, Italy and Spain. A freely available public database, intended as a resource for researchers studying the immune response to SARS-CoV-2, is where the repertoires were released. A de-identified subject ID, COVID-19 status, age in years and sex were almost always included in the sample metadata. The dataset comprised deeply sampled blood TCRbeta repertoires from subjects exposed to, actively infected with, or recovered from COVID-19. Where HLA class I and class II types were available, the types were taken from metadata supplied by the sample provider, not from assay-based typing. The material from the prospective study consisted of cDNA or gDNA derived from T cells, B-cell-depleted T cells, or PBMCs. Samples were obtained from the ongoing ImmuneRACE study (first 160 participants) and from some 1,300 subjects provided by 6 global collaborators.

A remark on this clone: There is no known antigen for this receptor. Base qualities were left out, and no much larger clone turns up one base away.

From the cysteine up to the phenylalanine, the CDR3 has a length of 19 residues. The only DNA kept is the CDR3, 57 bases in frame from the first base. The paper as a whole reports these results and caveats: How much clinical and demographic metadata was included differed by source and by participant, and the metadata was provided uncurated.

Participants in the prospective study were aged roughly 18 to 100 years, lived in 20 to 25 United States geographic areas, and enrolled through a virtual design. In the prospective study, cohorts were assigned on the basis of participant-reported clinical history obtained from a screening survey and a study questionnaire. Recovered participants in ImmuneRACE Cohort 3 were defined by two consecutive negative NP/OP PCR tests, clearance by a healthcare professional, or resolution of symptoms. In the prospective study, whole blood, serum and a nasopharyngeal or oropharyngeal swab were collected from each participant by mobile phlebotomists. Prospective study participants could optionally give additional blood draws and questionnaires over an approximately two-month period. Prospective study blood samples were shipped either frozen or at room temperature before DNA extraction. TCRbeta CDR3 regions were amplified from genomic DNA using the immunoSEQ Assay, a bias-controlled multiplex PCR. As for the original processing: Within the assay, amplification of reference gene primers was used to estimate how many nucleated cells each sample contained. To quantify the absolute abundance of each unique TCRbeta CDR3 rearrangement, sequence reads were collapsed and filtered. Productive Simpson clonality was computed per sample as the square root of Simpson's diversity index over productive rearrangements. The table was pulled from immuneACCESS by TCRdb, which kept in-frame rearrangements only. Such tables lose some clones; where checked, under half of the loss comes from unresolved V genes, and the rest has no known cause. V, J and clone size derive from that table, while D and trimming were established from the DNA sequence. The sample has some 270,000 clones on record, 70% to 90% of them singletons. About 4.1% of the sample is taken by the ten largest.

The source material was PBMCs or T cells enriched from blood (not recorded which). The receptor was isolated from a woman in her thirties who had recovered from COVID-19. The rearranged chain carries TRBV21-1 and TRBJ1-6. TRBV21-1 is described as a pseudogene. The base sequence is TGTGCCAGCAGCAAAATATGGAAATTGTCGGGAGGAGAGAATTCACCCCTCCACTTT. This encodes CASSKIWKLSGGENSPLHF.